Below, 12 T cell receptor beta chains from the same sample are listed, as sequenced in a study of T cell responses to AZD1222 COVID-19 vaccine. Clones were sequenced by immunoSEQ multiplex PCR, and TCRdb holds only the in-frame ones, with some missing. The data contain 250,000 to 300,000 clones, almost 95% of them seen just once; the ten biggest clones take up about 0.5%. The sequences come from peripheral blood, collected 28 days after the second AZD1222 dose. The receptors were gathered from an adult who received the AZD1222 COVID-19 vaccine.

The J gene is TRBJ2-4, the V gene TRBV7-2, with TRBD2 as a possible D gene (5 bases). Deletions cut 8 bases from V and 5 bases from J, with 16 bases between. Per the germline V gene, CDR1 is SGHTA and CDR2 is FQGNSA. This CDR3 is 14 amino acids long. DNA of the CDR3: TGTGCCAGCTCTAAGAACAAGGGAGAAAACATTCAGTACTTC. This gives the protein CASSKNKGENIQYF.

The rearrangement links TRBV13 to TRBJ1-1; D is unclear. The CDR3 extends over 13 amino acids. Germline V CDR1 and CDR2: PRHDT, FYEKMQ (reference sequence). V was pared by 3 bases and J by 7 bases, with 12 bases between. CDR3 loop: CASSFDKELEAFF. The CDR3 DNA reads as TGTGCCAGCAGCTTTGACAAGGAGCTTGAAGCTTTCTTT.

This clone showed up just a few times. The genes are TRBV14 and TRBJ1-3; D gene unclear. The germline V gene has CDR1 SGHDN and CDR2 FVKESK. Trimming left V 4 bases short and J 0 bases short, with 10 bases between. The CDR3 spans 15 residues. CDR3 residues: CASSRTANSGNTIYF. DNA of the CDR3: TGTGCCAGCAGCCGGACGGCCAACTCTGGAAACACCATATATTTT.

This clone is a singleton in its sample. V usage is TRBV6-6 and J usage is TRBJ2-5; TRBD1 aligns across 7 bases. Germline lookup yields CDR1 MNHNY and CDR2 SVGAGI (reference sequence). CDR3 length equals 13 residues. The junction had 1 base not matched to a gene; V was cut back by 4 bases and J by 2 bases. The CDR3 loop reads CASSLQGQETQYF. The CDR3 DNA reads TGTGCCAGCAGTTTACAGGGGCAAGAGACCCAGTACTTC.

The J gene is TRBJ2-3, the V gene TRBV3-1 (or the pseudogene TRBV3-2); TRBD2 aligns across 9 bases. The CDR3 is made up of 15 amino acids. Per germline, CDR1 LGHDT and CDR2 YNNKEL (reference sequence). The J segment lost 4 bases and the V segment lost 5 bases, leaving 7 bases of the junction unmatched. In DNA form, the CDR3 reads TGTGCCAGCAGCAGGGGACTAGCCGTGGCAGATACGCAGTATTTT. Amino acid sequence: CASSRGLAVADTQYF.

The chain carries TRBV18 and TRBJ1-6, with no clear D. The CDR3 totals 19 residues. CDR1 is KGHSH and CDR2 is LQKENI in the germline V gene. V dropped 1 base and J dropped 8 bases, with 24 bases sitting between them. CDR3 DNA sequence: TGTGCCAGCTCACCACAAGATATAAGGAGGATGCGTGGGGATTCACCCCTCCACTTT. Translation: CASSPQDIRRMRGDSPLHF.

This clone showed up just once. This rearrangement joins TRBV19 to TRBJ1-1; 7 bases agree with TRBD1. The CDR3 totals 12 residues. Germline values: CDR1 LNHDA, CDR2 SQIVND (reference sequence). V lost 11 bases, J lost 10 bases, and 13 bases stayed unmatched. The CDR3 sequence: CADVKGAKGAFF. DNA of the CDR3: TGTGCCGACGTAAAGGGGGCTAAGGGAGCTTTCTTT.

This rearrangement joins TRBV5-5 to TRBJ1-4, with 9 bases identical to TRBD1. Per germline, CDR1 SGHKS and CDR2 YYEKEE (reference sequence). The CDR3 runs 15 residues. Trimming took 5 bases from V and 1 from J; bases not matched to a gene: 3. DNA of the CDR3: TGTGCCAGCAGACACAGGGGGCGAACTAATGAAAAACTGTTTTTT. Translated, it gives CASRHRGRTNEKLFF.

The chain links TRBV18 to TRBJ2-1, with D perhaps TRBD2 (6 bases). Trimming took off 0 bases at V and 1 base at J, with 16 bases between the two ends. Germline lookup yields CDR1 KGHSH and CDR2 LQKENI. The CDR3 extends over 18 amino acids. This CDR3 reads CASSPPFQLALSYNEQFF. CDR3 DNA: TGTGCCAGCTCACCACCGTTTCAACTAGCCTTATCCTACAATGAGCAGTTCTTC. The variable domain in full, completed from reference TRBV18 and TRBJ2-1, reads NAGVMQNPRHLVRRRGQEARLRCSPMKGHSHVYWYRQLPEEGLKFMVYLQKENIIDESGMPKERFSAEFPKEGPSILRIQQVVRGDSAAYFCASSPPFQLALSYNEQFFGPGTRLTVL.

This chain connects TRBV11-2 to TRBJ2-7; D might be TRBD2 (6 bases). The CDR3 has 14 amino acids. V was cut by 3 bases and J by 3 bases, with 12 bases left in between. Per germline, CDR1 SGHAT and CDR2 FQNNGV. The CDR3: CASSFSRGNYEQYF. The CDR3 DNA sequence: TGTGCCAGCAGCTTTTCGCGGGGAAACTACGAGCAGTACTTC.

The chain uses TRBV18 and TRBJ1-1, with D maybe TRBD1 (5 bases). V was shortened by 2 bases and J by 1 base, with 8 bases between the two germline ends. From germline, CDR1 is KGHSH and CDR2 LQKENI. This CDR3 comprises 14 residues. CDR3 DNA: TGTGCCAGCTCACCAGGGGCTTCGAACACTGAAGCTTTCTTT. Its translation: CASSPGASNTEAFF.

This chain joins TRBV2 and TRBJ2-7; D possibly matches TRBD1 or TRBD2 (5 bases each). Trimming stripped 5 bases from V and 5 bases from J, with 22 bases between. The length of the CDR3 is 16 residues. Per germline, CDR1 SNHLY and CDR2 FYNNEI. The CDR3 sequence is CASSTTRDRSKNEQYF. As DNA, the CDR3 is TGTGCCAGCAGTACAACCCGGGACCGTAGTAAGAACGAGCAGTACTTC.